A few counts support the clone carrying this TCR beta chain. Germline lookup yields CDR1 LNHDA and CDR2 SQIVND (reference sequence). The V and J ends lost 1 base and 3 bases, in that order; junction bases with no gene match: 2. This CDR3 spans 15 amino acids. This entry comes from a study of T cell changes during pregnancy in multiple sclerosis. Assay: immunoSEQ multiplex PCR; the TCRdb copy retains only in-frame clones and omits some. The data show under 85,000 clones, 90% seen once. The sequencing used peripheral blood, collected in the third trimester of pregnancy. The sequence came from a female donor with multiple sclerosis, enrolled in a pregnancy study. The chain carries TRBV19 and TRBJ2-2, with 7 positions matching TRBD2. The chain's CDR3 is CASSIVAGDTGELFF. The DNA of the CDR3 is TGTGCCAGTAGTATAGTGGCGGGAGACACCGGGGAGCTGTTTTTT.